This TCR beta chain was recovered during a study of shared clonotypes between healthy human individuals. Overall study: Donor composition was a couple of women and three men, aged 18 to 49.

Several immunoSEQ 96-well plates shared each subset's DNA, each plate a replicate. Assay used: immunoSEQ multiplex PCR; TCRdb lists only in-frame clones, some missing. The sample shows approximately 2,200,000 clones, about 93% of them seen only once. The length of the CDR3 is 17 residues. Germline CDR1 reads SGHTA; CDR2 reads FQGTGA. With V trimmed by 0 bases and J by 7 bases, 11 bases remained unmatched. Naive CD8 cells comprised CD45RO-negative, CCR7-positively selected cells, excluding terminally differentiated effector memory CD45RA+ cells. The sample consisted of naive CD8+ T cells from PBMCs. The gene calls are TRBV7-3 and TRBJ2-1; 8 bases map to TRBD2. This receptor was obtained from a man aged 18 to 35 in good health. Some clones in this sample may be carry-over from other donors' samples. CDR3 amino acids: CASSLTRPGLELNEQFF. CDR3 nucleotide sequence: TGTGCCAGCAGCTTAACTCGCCCGGGACTAGAGTTAAATGAGCAGTTCTTC.